The clone carrying this T cell receptor beta chain has just a few counts. Its antigen is currently unknown. The sample comes from a study of Graves' ophthalmopathy and Graves' hyperthyroidism. Study in general: Upon initial diagnosis and before any treatment, peripheral blood was collected.

Study results and caveats: Most thyroid clonotypes with frequency above 0.001 were detected in blood too.

Trimming stripped 2 bases from V and 5 bases from J, with 21 bases between. This CDR3 has 17 amino acids. Germline CDR1 reads MNHEY; CDR2 reads SMNVEV (reference sequence). Calling hyperthyroidism stable required that no ophthalmopathy show up within 18 months of follow-up. Other autoimmune diseases, uncontrolled infections, pregnancy or lactation ruled patients out of participation. Amplifying from RNA transcripts, the study obtained TCR beta CDR3 regions. A first-round RT-PCR used HTBI primers, followed by a second-round multiplex PCR. TCRdb independently ran MiXCR on the multiplex PCR reads; one entry per CDR3 protein. The sample includes hundreds of thousands of distinct CDR3 sequences, 22% of them seen just once.

The TCR was taken from a woman aged 18-35 years with stable Graves' hyperthyroidism. Some clones in this sample may be carry-over from other donors' samples. Sequencing was carried out using peripheral blood. The chain carries TRBV27 and TRBJ1-2, with D uncertain. As DNA, the CDR3 is TGTGCCAGCAGTTTAGGAAGTGGGCTCGACCAGCGGTATGGCTACACCTTC. This translates into CASSLGSGLDQRYGYTF.